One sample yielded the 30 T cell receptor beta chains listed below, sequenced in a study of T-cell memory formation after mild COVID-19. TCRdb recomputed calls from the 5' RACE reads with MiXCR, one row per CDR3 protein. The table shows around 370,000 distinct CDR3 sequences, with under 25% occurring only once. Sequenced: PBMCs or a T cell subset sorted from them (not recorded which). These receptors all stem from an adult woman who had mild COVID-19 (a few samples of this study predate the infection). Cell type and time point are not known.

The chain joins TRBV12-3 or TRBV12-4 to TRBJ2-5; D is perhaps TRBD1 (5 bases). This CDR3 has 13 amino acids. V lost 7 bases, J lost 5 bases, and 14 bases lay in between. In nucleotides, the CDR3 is TGTGCCAGCACCCTAGGGGTCAGCGAGACCCAGTACTTC. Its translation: CASTLGVSETQYF.

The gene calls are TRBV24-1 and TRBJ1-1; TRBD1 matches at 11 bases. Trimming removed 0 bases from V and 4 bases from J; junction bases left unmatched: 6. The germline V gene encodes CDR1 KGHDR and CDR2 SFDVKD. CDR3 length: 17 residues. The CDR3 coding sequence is TGTGCCACCAGTGATTTGGGCGGGGGACAGGGGGTCACTGAAGCTTTCTTT. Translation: CATSDLGGGQGVTEAFF.

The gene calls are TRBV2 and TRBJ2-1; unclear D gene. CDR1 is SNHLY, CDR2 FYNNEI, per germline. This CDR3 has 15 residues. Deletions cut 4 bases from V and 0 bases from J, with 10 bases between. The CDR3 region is CASSADWSSYNEQFF. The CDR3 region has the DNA TGTGCCAGCAGTGCCGACTGGAGCTCCTACAATGAGCAGTTCTTC.

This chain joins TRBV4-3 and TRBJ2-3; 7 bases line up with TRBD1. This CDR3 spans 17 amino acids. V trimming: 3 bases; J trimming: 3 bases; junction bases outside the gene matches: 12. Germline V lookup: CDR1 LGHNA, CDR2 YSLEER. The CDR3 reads CASSHPTDRVGTDTQYF. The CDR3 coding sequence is TGCGCCAGCAGCCATCCGACCGACAGGGTTGGGACAGATACGCAGTATTTT.

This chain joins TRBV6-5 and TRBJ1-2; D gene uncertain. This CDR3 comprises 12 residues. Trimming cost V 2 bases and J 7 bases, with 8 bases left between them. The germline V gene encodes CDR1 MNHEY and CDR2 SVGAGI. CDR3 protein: CASSYGASGYTF. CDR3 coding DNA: TGTGCCAGCAGTTACGGAGCTTCTGGCTACACCTTC.

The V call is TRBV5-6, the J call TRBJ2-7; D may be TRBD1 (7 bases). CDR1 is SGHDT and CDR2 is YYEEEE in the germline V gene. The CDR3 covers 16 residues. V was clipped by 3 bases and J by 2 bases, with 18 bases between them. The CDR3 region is CASSSYSRGATYEQYF. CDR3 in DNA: TGTGCCAGCAGCTCCTACAGCAGGGGGGCCACCTACGAGCAGTACTTC.

As DNA, the CDR3 is TGCAGCGTTGTTTTGGGGGAACCGAATGAGCAGTTCTTC. Amino acid sequence: CSVVLGEPNEQFF. The genes are TRBV29-1 and TRBJ2-1; perhaps D is TRBD1 or TRBD2 (5 bases each). The CDR3 is 13 residues long. V lost 4 bases and J 7 bases, leaving 14 bases between the germline ends. Germline values: CDR1 SQVTM, CDR2 ANQGSEA.

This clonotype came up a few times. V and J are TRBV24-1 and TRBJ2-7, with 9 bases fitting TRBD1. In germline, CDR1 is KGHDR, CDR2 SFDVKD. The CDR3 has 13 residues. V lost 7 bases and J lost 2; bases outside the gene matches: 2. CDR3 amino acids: CATRRQGAYEQYF. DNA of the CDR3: TGTGCCACCAGACGACAGGGGGCCTACGAGCAGTACTTC.

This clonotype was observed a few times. In nucleotides, the CDR3 is TGTGCCAGCACCGATAGGTCCGGTGGTCCCTACGAGCAGTACTTC. This codes for CASTDRSGGPYEQYF. The V and J genes are TRBV2 and TRBJ2-7; D remains ambiguous. The CDR3 has 15 residues. Germline assignment: CDR1 SNHLY and CDR2 FYNNEI. The germline V and J ends were trimmed by 7 bases and 2 bases, with 18 bases remaining between them.

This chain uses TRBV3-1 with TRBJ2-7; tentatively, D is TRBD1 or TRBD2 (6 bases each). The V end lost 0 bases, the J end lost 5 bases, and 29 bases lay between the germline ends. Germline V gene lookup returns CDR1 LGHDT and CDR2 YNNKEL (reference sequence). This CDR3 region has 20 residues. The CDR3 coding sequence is TGTGCCAGCAGCCAAGATCGGCCTAGCGTGGAGGCAGGGGATACCGACGAGCAGTACTTC. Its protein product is CASSQDRPSVEAGDTDEQYF.

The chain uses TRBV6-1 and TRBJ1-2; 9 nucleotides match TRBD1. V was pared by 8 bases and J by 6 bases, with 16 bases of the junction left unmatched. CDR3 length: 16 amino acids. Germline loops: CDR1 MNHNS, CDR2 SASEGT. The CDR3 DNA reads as TGTGCCAGCCGGCCAGACGAAGGGACAGGGCCCGATGGCTACACCTTC. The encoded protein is CASRPDEGTGPDGYTF.

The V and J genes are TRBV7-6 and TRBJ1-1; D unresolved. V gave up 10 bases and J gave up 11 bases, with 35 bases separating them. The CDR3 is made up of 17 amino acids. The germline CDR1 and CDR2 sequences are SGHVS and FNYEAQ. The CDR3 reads CAISTPGSPLRTDCAFF. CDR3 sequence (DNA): TGTGCCATCTCCACTCCGGGCTCGCCACTACGAACCGATTGCGCTTTCTTT.

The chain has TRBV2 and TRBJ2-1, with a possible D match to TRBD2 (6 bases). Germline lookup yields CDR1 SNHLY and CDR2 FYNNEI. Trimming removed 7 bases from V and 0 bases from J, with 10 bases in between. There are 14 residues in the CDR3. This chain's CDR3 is CASIRGSSYNEQFF. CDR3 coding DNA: TGTGCCAGCATCCGGGGGAGCTCCTACAATGAGCAGTTCTTC.

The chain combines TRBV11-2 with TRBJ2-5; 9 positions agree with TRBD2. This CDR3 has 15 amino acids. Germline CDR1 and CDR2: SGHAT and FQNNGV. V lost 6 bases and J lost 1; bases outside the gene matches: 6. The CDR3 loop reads CASRSSGGPQETQYF. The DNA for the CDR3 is TGTGCCAGCAGATCCAGCGGGGGGCCCCAAGAGACCCAGTACTTC.

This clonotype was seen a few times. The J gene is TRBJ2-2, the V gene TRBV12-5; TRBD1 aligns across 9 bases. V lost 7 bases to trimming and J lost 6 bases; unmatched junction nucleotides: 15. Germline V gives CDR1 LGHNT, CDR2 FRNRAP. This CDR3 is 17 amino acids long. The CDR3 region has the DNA TGTGCTAGTGCCCTAGGCATAGGACAGGGGTTCCCCGGGGAGCTGTTTTTT. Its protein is CASALGIGQGFPGELFF.

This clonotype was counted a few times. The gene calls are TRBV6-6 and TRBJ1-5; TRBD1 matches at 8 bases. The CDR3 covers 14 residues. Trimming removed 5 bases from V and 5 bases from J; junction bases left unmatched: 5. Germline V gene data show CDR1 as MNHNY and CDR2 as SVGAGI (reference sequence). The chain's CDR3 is CASSHRGADQPQHF. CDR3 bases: TGTGCCAGCAGTCACAGGGGGGCGGATCAGCCCCAGCATTTT.

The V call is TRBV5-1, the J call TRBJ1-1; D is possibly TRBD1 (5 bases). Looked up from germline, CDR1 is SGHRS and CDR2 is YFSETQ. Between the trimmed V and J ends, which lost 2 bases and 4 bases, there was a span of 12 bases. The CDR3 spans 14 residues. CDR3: CASSFLGGLTEAFF. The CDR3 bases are TGCGCCAGCAGCTTCCTTGGGGGTCTCACTGAAGCTTTCTTT.

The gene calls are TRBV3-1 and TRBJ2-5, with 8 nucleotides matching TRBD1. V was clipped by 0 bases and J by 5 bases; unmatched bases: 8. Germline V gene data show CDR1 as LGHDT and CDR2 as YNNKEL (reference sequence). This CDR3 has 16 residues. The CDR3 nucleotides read TGTGCCAGCAGCCAAGACTACAGGGGGTCGAGGGAGACCCAGTACTTC. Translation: CASSQDYRGSRETQYF.

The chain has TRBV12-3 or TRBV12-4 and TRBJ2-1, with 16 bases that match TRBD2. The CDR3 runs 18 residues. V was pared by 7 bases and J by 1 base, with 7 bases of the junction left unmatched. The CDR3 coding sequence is TGTGCCAGCACCCTCGGGACTAGCGGGAGGGCTTCCTACAATGAGCAGTTCTTC. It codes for CASTLGTSGRASYNEQFF.

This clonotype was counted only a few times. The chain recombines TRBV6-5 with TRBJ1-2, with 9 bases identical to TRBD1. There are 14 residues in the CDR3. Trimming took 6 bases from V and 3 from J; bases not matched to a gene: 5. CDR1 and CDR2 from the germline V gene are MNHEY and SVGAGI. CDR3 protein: CASRGTGKDYGYTF. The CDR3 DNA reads TGTGCCAGCAGGGGGACAGGGAAGGACTATGGCTACACCTTC.

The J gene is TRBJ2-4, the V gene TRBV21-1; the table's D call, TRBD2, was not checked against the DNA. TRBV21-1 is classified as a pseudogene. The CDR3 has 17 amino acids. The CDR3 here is CASSILGGVRTGNIQYF. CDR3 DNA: TGTGCCAGCAGCATCTTAGGCGGGGTGAGGACGGGAAACATTCAGTACTTC.

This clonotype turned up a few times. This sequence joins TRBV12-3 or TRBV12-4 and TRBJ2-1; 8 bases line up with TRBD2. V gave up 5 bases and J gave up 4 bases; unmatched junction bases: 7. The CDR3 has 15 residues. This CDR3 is CASSITSGGYNEQFF. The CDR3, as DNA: TGTGCCAGCAGTATCACTAGCGGAGGATACAATGAGCAGTTCTTC.

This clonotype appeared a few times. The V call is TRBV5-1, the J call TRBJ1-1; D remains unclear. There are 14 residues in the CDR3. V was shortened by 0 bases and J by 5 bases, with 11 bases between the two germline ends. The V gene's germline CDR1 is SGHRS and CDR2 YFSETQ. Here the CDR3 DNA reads TGCGCCAGCAGCTTGGTTCCCCCTGGGACTGAAGCTTTCTTT. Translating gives CASSLVPPGTEAFF.

CDR3 sequence: CASSELLEGYEQYF. The CDR3 DNA reads TGTGCCAGCAGTGAACTGTTAGAGGGATACGAGCAGTACTTC. J is TRBJ2-7 and V is TRBV25-1; a weak D match, TRBD2 (5 bases). Trimming shortened V by 2 bases and J by 4 bases, and 12 bases separated the two germline ends. The CDR3 is made up of 14 amino acids. CDR1 and CDR2 from the germline V gene are MGHDK and SYGVNS.

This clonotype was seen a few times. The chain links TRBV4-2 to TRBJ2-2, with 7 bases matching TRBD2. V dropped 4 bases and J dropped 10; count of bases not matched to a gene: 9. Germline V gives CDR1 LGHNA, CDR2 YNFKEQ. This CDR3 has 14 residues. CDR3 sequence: CASSPLLRELELFF. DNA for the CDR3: TGTGCCAGCAGCCCCCTGTTGCGGGAGTTGGAGCTGTTTTTT.

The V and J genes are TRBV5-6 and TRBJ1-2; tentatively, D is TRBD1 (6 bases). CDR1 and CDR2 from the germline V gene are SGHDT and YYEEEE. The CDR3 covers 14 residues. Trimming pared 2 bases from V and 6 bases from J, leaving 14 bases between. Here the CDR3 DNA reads TGTGCCAGCAGCTTAATGTGGACAGAGGATGGCTACACCTTC. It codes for CASSLMWTEDGYTF.

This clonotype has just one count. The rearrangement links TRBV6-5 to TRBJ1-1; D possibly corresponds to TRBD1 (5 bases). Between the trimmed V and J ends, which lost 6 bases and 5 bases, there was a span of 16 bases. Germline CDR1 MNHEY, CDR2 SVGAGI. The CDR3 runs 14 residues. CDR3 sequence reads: CASSLDSSRTEAFF. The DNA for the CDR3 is TGTGCCAGCAGCCTCGACAGTAGTAGAACTGAAGCTTTCTTT.

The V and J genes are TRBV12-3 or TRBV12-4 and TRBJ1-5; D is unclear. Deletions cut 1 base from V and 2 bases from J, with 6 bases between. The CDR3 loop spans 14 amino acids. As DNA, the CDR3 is TGTGCCAGCAGTTTAGTACGGCGCAATCAGCCCCAGCATTTT. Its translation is CASSLVRRNQPQHF.

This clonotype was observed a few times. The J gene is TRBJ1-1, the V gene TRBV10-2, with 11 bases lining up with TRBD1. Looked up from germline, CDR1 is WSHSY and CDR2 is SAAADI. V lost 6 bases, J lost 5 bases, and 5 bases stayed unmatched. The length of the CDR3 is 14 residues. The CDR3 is CASRDRGRRTEAFF. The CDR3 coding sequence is TGCGCCAGCAGGGACAGGGGGCGTAGGACTGAAGCTTTCTTT.

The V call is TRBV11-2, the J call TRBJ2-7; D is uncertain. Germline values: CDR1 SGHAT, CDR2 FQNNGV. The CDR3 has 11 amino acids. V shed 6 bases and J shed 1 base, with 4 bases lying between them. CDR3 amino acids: CASRRSYEQYF. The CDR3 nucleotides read TGTGCCAGCAGGCGTTCCTACGAGCAGTACTTC.